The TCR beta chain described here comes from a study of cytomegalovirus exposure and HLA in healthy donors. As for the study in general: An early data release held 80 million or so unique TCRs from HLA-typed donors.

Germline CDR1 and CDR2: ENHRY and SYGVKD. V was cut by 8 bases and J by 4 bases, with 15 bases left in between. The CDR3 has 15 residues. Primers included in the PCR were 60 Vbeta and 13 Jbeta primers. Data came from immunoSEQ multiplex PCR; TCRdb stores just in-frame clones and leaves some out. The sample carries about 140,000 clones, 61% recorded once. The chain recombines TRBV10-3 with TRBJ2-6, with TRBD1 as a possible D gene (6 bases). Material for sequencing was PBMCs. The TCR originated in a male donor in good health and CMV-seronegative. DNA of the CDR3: TGTGCCATCGCCGGACAGCTTACCGGGGCCAACGTCCTGACTTTC. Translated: CAIAGQLTGANVLTF.